A single sample is the source of the 21 T cell receptor beta chains below, sequenced in a study of a mutant IDH1 vaccine in newly diagnosed glioma (dated by TCRdb to the early 2020s). Libraries came from the immunoSEQ multiplex PCR assay. TCRdb mirrors the immuneACCESS table, restricted to in-frame sequences. Some clones are absent from its copies; in checked studies, under half trace to an unresolved V gene, and the reason for the others is unknown. The sample table shows about 72,000 clones, and less than 90% are seen once. Approximately 12% of the sample rests with the top ten. The antigens these receptors bind are not known. The label giving this sample's time point can be read as: week 35, safety follow-up. Every vaccine dose consisted of 300 ug of a 20-mer mutant IDH1 peptide in Montanide, administered subcutaneously together with topical imiquimod. The sample here was PBMCs, taken from a glioma patient whose treatment included an IDH1 peptide vaccine. The receptors originated from a man younger than 30 with glioma.

The chain couples TRBV7-2 to TRBJ2-5; D possibly corresponds to TRBD2 (6 bases). The germline V gene has CDR1 SGHTA and CDR2 FQGNSA. V was shortened by 1 base and J by 1 base, with 13 bases between the two germline ends. This CDR3 region has 16 residues. CDR3 in amino acids: CASSLGPSASQETQYF. The CDR3 coding sequence is TGTGCCAGCAGCTTAGGGCCTAGCGCTAGCCAAGAGACCCAGTACTTC.

The CDR3 nucleotides read TGTGCCACCAGCTCAGGACGGCTCAGTGGTCAGCCCCAGCATTTT. It specifies CATSSGRLSGQPQHF. V usage is TRBV15 and J usage is TRBJ1-5; D not certain. The germline CDR1 and CDR2 sequences are LNHNV and YYDKDF (reference sequence). Trimming removed 5 bases from V and 6 bases from J, with 17 bases in between. CDR3 length: 15 residues.

This clone was recorded only once. V gene TRBV19 combines with J gene TRBJ1-1, with 8 bases identical to TRBD1. V dropped 5 bases and J dropped 1; count of bases not matched to a gene: 3. Looked up from germline, CDR1 is LNHDA and CDR2 is SQIVND (reference sequence). This CDR3 is built from 14 residues. The CDR3 loop is CASSVQGGNTEAFF. The DNA of the CDR3 is TGTGCCAGTAGTGTACAGGGGGGGAACACTGAAGCTTTCTTT. The full variable domain, its missing parts supplied by reference TRBV19 and TRBJ1-1, is DGGITQSPKYLFRKEGQNVTLSCEQNLNHDAMYWYRQDPGQGLRLIYYSQIVNDFQKGDIAEGYSVSREKKESFPLTVTSAQKNPTAFYLCASSVQGGNTEAFFGQGTRLTVV.

The table lists this clone with a count of one. J is TRBJ2-3 and V is TRBV7-9; TRBD2 aligns across 12 bases. Germline CDR1 and CDR2: SEHNR and FQNEAQ (reference sequence). This CDR3 region has 16 residues. The V gene end was trimmed by 4 bases and the J gene end by 2 bases; junction bases not matched to a gene: 4. Here the CDR3 reads CASSSSSGRATDTQYF. The CDR3 DNA reads TGTGCCAGCAGCTCTTCTAGCGGGAGGGCCACAGATACGCAGTATTTT.

The chain uses TRBV27 and TRBJ2-7, with TRBD1 matching over 8 bases. The J segment lost 2 bases and the V segment lost 3 bases, leaving 6 bases of the junction unmatched. CDR3 length equals 15 residues. Germline lookup yields CDR1 MNHEY and CDR2 SMNVEV (reference sequence). This chain's CDR3 is CASSLSGTGTYEQYF. The CDR3 region has the DNA TGTGCCAGCAGTTTGTCCGGGACAGGAACCTACGAGCAGTACTTC.

This clone was counted a few times. The rearrangement joins TRBV4-3 to TRBJ1-3; a possible D gene is TRBD1 (5 bases). This CDR3 is 15 amino acids long. V lost 3 bases, J lost 2 bases, and 11 bases lay in between. Germline V lookup: CDR1 LGHNA, CDR2 YSLEER. CDR3 DNA: TGCGCCAGCAGCCAGGGGACCGACCCTGGAAACACCATATATTTT. It is translated as CASSQGTDPGNTIYF.

The chain couples TRBV10-3 to TRBJ1-3, with 8 bases matching TRBD1. J gave up 2 bases and V 5 bases, and 5 bases lay outside the gene matches. Germline V gene lookup returns CDR1 ENHRY and CDR2 SYGVKD. This CDR3 contains 15 residues. CDR3 region: CAISSSGGTGNTIYF. The DNA for the CDR3 is TGTGCCATCAGTTCGTCAGGGGGCACTGGAAACACCATATATTTT.

The V call is TRBV5-6, the J call TRBJ1-2, with TRBD1 matching over 9 bases. The V gene end was trimmed by 4 bases and the J gene end by 2 bases; junction bases not matched to a gene: 6. The CDR3 spans 15 residues. The germline V gene encodes CDR1 SGHDT and CDR2 YYEEEE. The CDR3 DNA sequence: TGTGCCAGCAGCCCATGGGACAGGGTCAACTATGGCTACACCTTC. Encoded protein: CASSPWDRVNYGYTF.

The chain employs TRBV7-9 and TRBJ2-3, with 13 bases matching TRBD2. Germline CDR1 SEHNR, CDR2 FQNEAQ (reference sequence). The CDR3 length is 18 residues. V trimming: 5 bases; J trimming: 5 bases; junction bases outside the gene matches: 13. CDR3 nucleotide sequence: TGTGCCAGCAGCCTACCTACTAGCGGGGGGGCCGAAGGAGATACGCAGTATTTT. Translation gives CASSLPTSGGAEGDTQYF. Full variable domain (remainder filled in from reference TRBV7-9 and TRBJ2-3): DTGVSQNPRHKITKRGQNVTFRCDPISEHNRLYWYRQTLGQGPEFLTYFQNEAQLEKSRLLSDRFSAERPKGSFSTLEIQRTEQGDSAMYLCASSLPTSGGAEGDTQYFGPGTRLTVL.

This chain connects TRBV28 to TRBJ1-1; 8 bases agree with TRBD1. V dropped 6 bases and J dropped 3; count of bases not matched to a gene: 9. This CDR3 comprises 15 residues. In germline, CDR1 is MDHEN, CDR2 SYDVKM. CDR3 nucleotide sequence: TGTGCCAGCAGGTGGACAGGGCGACAATACACTGAAGCTTTCTTT. Protein sequence: CASRWTGRQYTEAFF.

A single count supports this clone. The V and J genes are TRBV9 and TRBJ1-1, with a possible D match to TRBD1 (5 bases). Germline values: CDR1 SGDLS, CDR2 YYNGEE. CDR3 length: 16 residues. With 4 bases removed from V and 0 bases from J, the gap between germline ends came to 16 bases. The CDR3 sequence: CASSSRDSAMNTEAFF. The CDR3 DNA follows: TGTGCCAGCAGCTCCAGAGACAGCGCCATGAACACTGAAGCTTTCTTT.

The CDR3 loop is CASSMGQGPDDSGNTIYF. CDR3 DNA sequence: TGTGCCAGTAGCATGGGACAGGGGCCGGATGACTCTGGAAACACCATATATTTT. J is TRBJ1-3 and V is TRBV19; TRBD1 matches 10 bases. In germline, CDR1 is LNHDA, CDR2 SQIVND (reference sequence). The CDR3 consists of 18 residues. The V segment lost 6 bases and the J segment 0 bases; nucleotides outside the gene matches: 11. The full variable domain, completed using reference TRBV19 and TRBJ1-3, is DGGITQSPKYLFRKEGQNVTLSCEQNLNHDAMYWYRQDPGQGLRLIYYSQIVNDFQKGDIAEGYSVSREKKESFPLTVTSAQKNPTAFYLCASSMGQGPDDSGNTIYFGEGSWLTVV.

This clone was seen a single time. This chain joins TRBV18 and TRBJ1-1; 12 bases align to TRBD1. The CDR3 sequence is 19 residues long. Per the germline V gene, CDR1 is KGHSH and CDR2 is LQKENI. V lost 3 bases to trimming and J lost 4 bases; unmatched junction nucleotides: 15. As DNA, the CDR3 is TGTGCCAGCTCACCTACTGGGACAGGGGGCATTCGGAAGGGCACTGAAGCTTTCTTT. This gives the protein CASSPTGTGGIRKGTEAFF. Looking up the rest from reference TRBV18 and TRBJ1-1 gives the full variable domain: NAGVMQNPRHLVRRRGQEARLRCSPMKGHSHVYWYRQLPEEGLKFMVYLQKENIIDESGMPKERFSAEFPKEGPSILRIQQVVRGDSAAYFCASSPTGTGGIRKGTEAFFGQGTRLTVV.

The chain combines TRBV15 with TRBJ1-6; D is ambiguous. V dropped 1 base and J dropped 7 bases, with 5 bases sitting between them. This CDR3 is 13 amino acids long. Per germline, CDR1 LNHNV and CDR2 YYDKDF (reference sequence). CDR3 bases: TGTGCCACCAGCAGAGGAGGGAATTCACCCCTCCACTTT. It translates to CATSRGGNSPLHF.

The J gene is TRBJ2-2, the V gene TRBV7-2, with 15 nucleotides matching TRBD2. CDR1 is SGHTA, CDR2 FQGNSA, per germline. Unmatched junction bases numbered 5, after V lost 1 base and J lost 2 bases. The CDR3 contains 19 residues. CDR3 residues: CASSLGRGLAGGNTGELFF. The CDR3 bases are TGTGCCAGCAGCTTAGGAAGGGGACTAGCGGGAGGTAACACCGGGGAGCTGTTTTTT.

The CDR3 sequence: CASRAPGILALHF. CDR3 bases: TGTGCCAGCAGAGCGCCAGGTATTCTGGCCCTCCACTTT. The chain couples TRBV27 to TRBJ1-6; D remains ambiguous. The ends were cut back, 6 bases at V and 14 bases at J, with 17 bases in the middle. This CDR3 has 13 residues. CDR1 is MNHEY, CDR2 SMNVEV, per germline (reference sequence).

The chain joins TRBV7-9 to TRBJ2-7, with 10 nucleotides matching TRBD2. CDR3 length: 15 amino acids. Germline CDR1 SEHNR, CDR2 FQNEAQ (reference sequence). With 1 base clipped from V and 5 bases from J, the junction kept 5 bases outside the gene matches. CDR3 loop: CASSLVAGGPNEQYF. The CDR3 nucleotides read TGTGCCAGCAGCTTAGTAGCGGGAGGTCCCAACGAGCAGTACTTC.

The gene calls are TRBV7-8 and TRBJ2-3; unclear D gene. Between the trimmed V and J ends, which lost 5 bases and 0 bases, there was a span of 12 bases. CDR1 and CDR2 from the germline V gene are SGHVS and FQNEAQ. This CDR3 region has 15 residues. The CDR3 nucleotides read TGTGCCAGCAGCGATTCCGGCGGTAGCACAGATACGCAGTATTTT. Its translation is CASSDSGGSTDTQYF.

The chain has TRBV7-3 and TRBJ1-2; D is possibly TRBD1 (6 bases). From germline, CDR1 is SGHTA and CDR2 FQGTGA. This CDR3 has 13 residues. Trimming stripped 11 bases from V and 2 bases from J, with 15 bases between. CDR3: CASRGSENYGYTF. CDR3 nucleotide sequence: TGTGCCTCCAGGGGTTCAGAGAACTATGGCTACACCTTC.

The table lists this clone with a few counts. The gene calls are TRBV5-7 and TRBJ1-4; D gene uncertain. TRBV5-7 is labeled an ORF, and its function is uncertain. The CDR3 has 13 amino acids. Trimming pared 0 bases from V and 5 bases from J, leaving 5 bases between. The CDR3 nucleotides are TGTGCCAGCAGCTTGGCTGTGAATGAAAAACTGTTTTTT. Amino acid sequence: CASSLAVNEKLFF.

V is TRBV4-3 and J is TRBJ2-2, with D unclear. The germline V gene encodes CDR1 LGHNA and CDR2 YSLEER. V was clipped by 0 bases and J by 4 bases, with 12 bases between them. The CDR3 has 16 residues. The CDR3: CASSQDLQGLTGELFF. The CDR3 bases are TGCGCCAGCAGCCAAGATCTACAAGGTCTCACCGGGGAGCTGTTTTTT.